This T cell receptor (beta chain) was recovered during a study of cytomegalovirus exposure and HLA in healthy donors. With regard to this clone: What it binds is not known. The germline gene is not matched at one end of the junction; a read error may be the cause.

This CDR3 contains 17 residues. CDR1 and CDR2 from the germline V gene are SGHTA and FQGNSA. Sequenced by immunoSEQ multiplex PCR; TCRdb stores in-frame clones only, minus some. Counted here are under 300,000 clones, around 91% occurring once; the ten biggest clones make up roughly 0.38%. The study, taken as a whole, reports: The TCR clusters that emerged in the first cohort tended, a later analysis found, to co-occur in the 110 or so validation repertoires. Three of the chains that were CMV-associated were confirmed in vitro to be specific for CMV antigens.

V and J are TRBV7-2 and TRBJ2-1; 8 bases fit TRBD2. The sample consisted of PBMCs. This TCR derives from a woman between 18 and 29 years old in good health and CMV-seronegative. The CDR3 DNA is TGTGCCGGCAGCTTTCGCAGCGGGGGAACATCCTACAATGAGCAGTTCTTC. Translation gives CAGSFRSGGTSYNEQFF. Drawing the rest from reference TRBV7-2 and TRBJ2-1, the complete variable domain is GAGVSQSPSNKVTEKGKDVELRCDPISGHTALYWYRQSLGQGLEFLIYFQGNSAPDKSGLPSDRFSAERTGGSVSTLTIQRTQQEDSAVYLCAGSFRSGGTSYNEQFFGPGTRLTVL.